This TCR beta chain was observed in a study of early T cells in non-severe SARS-CoV-2 infection. V lost 3 bases, J lost 0 bases, and 8 bases lay in between. Germline assignment: CDR1 SQVTM and CDR2 ANQGSEA. The CDR3 is 13 amino acids. In this sample, this clonotype turned up many times. Researchers tagged individual cDNA molecules with unique molecular identifiers. MiXCR was run by TCRdb on the 5' RACE reads, yielding one entry per CDR3 protein. The sample consists of approximately 60,000 distinct CDR3 sequences, roughly 12% of them appearing once. The sequencing sample was made of whole blood. V gene TRBV29-1 combines with J gene TRBJ1-2; no firm D call. The source is an adult who was a healthcare worker with PCR-confirmed SARS-CoV-2 infection or an uninfected control (not recorded which). The CDR3 loop is CSVDSRANYGYTF. CDR3 in DNA: TGCAGCGTTGACAGCCGAGCTAACTATGGCTACACCTTC.